The 30 T cell receptor beta chains given below trace back to one sample, sequenced in a study of T cells in Graves' hyperthyroidism and ophthalmopathy. Regions amplified from RNA transcripts were the TCR beta CDR3 regions. A first-round RT-PCR of the TCR CDR3 used the HTBI primer set. TCRdb processed the multiplex PCR reads anew with MiXCR; each CDR3 protein has one entry. The sample includes hundreds of thousands of distinct CDR3 sequences, about 15% seen only once; the top ten take around 30%. Material for sequencing was blood. The receptors here all came from a woman aged 18-29 years with Graves' ophthalmopathy.

This clonotype was observed many times. The rearrangement links TRBV7-9 to TRBJ1-4; TRBD1 is a possible D gene (6 bases). Trimming removed 2 bases from V and 8 bases from J, with 9 bases in between. The CDR3 runs to 13 residues. Germline-derived CDR1 and CDR2 are SEHNR and FQNEAQ (reference sequence). The CDR3 protein is CASSLMGGEKLFF. CDR3 in DNA: TGTGCCAGCAGCTTAATGGGGGGCGAAAAACTGTTTTTT.

This clonotype was counted many times. The V call is TRBV5-5, the J call TRBJ2-2, with D tentatively TRBD1 or TRBD2 (5 bases each). V lost 4 bases, J lost 5 bases, and 9 bases lay in between. The CDR3 runs to 13 residues. CDR1 is SGHKS and CDR2 is YYEKEE in the germline V gene (reference sequence). This CDR3 is CASSPGPTGELFF. CDR3 DNA: TGTGCCAGCAGCCCGGGGCCGACCGGGGAGCTGTTTTTT.

This clonotype was observed at least ten times. V is TRBV5-1 and J is TRBJ1-2, with no clear D. Trimming removed 0 bases at V and 7 bases at J, with 13 bases between. The CDR3 spans 14 residues. Germline loops: CDR1 SGHRS, CDR2 YFSETQ. The CDR3 here is CASSLAAAASGYTF. The CDR3 DNA sequence: TGCGCCAGCAGCTTGGCCGCGGCAGCCAGTGGCTACACCTTC.

This clonotype was detected many times. The J gene is TRBJ2-2, the V gene TRBV28, with 9 nucleotides matching TRBD1. Germline V gene lookup returns CDR1 MDHEN and CDR2 SYDVKM. The CDR3 extends over 16 amino acids. With V trimmed by 3 bases and J by 7 bases, 9 bases remained unmatched. The chain's CDR3 is CASSLSSQGAGGELFF. DNA for the CDR3: TGTGCCAGCAGTTTGTCGTCACAGGGGGCCGGCGGGGAGCTGTTTTTT.

In this sample, this clonotype turned up many times. This chain connects TRBV28 to TRBJ1-2; 8 bases match TRBD1. CDR3 length: 12 amino acids. The ends lost 7 bases at V and 6 bases at J; junction bases unmatched: 4. CDR1 and CDR2 from the germline V gene are MDHEN and SYDVKM. The DNA for the CDR3 is TGTGCCAGCACGGACAGGGTGGATGGCTACACCTTC. Residues: CASTDRVDGYTF.

The J gene is TRBJ2-7, the V gene TRBV20-1; D call uncertain. The germline V gene encodes CDR1 DFQATT and CDR2 SNEGSKA (reference sequence). V dropped 2 bases and J dropped 0 bases, with 8 bases sitting between them. The CDR3 is 13 amino acids. The chain's CDR3 is CSARFPFSYEQYF. The CDR3, as DNA: TGCAGTGCTAGATTCCCGTTCTCCTACGAGCAGTACTTC.

This clonotype occurred a few times. A much larger clone differs from this one at a single base, so this may be a read error. V usage is TRBV20-1 and J usage is TRBJ2-1, with D perhaps TRBD2 (6 bases). Germline CDR1 reads DFQATT; CDR2 reads SNEGSKA (reference sequence). Trimming cost V 5 bases and J 0 bases, with 11 bases left between them. CDR3 size: 14 residues. The CDR3 region has the DNA TGCAGTGCTCGGGACTTAGGCTCCTACAATGAGCAGTTCTTC. The encoded protein is CSARDLGSYNEQFF.

The chain couples TRBV2 to TRBJ1-1; no clear D gene. V was clipped by 4 bases and J by 9 bases, with 15 bases between them. The germline V gene encodes CDR1 SNHLY and CDR2 FYNNEI. CDR3 length: 13 residues. The CDR3, as DNA: TGTGCCAGCAGTGGAGTTTTGGGCCAGAAAGCTTTCTTT. This translates into CASSGVLGQKAFF.

In this sample, this clonotype turned up many times. The chain carries TRBV7-8 and TRBJ2-2, with 7 bases matching TRBD1. CDR1 and CDR2 from the germline V gene are SGHVS and FQNEAQ. V dropped 1 base and J dropped 1; count of bases not matched to a gene: 15. The CDR3 length is 20 residues. CDR3 DNA: TGTGCCAGCAGCTTAGGCCGGAGTAGGGACAGTGACATGAACACCGGGGAGCTGTTTTTT. Protein: CASSLGRSRDSDMNTGELFF.

The chain employs TRBV28 and TRBJ1-1, with 10 bases identical to TRBD1. The CDR3 has 18 residues. The germline CDR1 and CDR2 sequences are MDHEN and SYDVKM. With 6 bases clipped from V and 4 bases from J, the junction kept 17 bases outside the gene matches. CDR3 in amino acids: CASSPRPGQGSGSTEAFF. In nucleotides, the CDR3 is TGTGCCAGCAGCCCGAGGCCGGGACAGGGGTCGGGGAGCACTGAAGCTTTCTTT.

There are many counts of this clonotype. The chain employs TRBV18 and TRBJ1-1; weak D call: TRBD1 (5 bases). This CDR3 has 16 amino acids. V was clipped by 0 bases and J by 1 base, with 12 bases between them. CDR1 is KGHSH and CDR2 is LQKENI in the germline V gene. CDR3 loop: CASSPPGRGWNTEAFF. CDR3 bases: TGTGCCAGCTCACCACCAGGGCGGGGGTGGAACACTGAAGCTTTCTTT.

This clonotype was seen repeatedly, ten times or more. The chain joins TRBV28 to TRBJ2-1, with 10 positions matching TRBD2. The junction had 5 bases not matched to a gene; V was cut back by 5 bases and J by 4 bases. CDR1 MDHEN and CDR2 SYDVKM come from the germline V gene. CDR3 size: 15 residues. The CDR3 DNA sequence: TGTGCCAGCAGTGATCCTAGCGGGGGATACAATGAGCAGTTCTTC. This sequence encodes CASSDPSGGYNEQFF.

This clonotype was seen only a few times. A much larger clone lies a single base off, so this may be a read error. The rearrangement joins TRBV5-1 to TRBJ2-3, with 10 bases lining up with TRBD2. This CDR3 has 15 amino acids. J lost 8 bases, V lost 1 base, and 7 bases had no gene match. Germline V gene data show CDR1 as SGHRS and CDR2 as YFSETQ. CDR3 sequence reads: CASSLTSGVAGTQYF. The DNA of the CDR3 is TGCGCCAGCAGCTTGACTAGCGGGGTTGCAGGTACGCAGTATTTT.

This clonotype appeared many times. V gene TRBV28 combines with J gene TRBJ2-5; TRBD2 agrees at 7 bases. CDR1 MDHEN and CDR2 SYDVKM come from the germline V gene. Trimming removed 4 bases from V and 3 bases from J; junction bases left unmatched: 8. This CDR3 contains 15 residues. CDR3 DNA sequence: TGTGCCAGCAGTTATAGGTTTGCGGGAGAAGAGACCCAGTACTTC. It specifies CASSYRFAGEETQYF.

This clonotype was counted ten times or more. CDR3 nucleotides: TGCAGTGCTAGAGATCCGTTTTACAATGAGCAGTTCTTC. This sequence encodes CSARDPFYNEQFF. The chain recombines TRBV20-1 with TRBJ2-1; no definite D call. The CDR3 runs 13 residues. Trimming took off 0 bases at V and 4 bases at J, with 7 bases between the two ends. CDR1 is DFQATT, CDR2 SNEGSKA, per germline (reference sequence).

The CDR3, as DNA: TGTGCCAGCAGCCGAACTAGCGGGAGGGCCCAATTATACAATGAGCAGTTCTTC. Encoded protein: CASSRTSGRAQLYNEQFF. The chain employs TRBV11-2 and TRBJ2-1; TRBD2 matches at 13 bases. This CDR3 has 18 amino acids. The ends lost 5 bases at V and 4 bases at J; junction bases unmatched: 11. Germline V gives CDR1 SGHAT, CDR2 FQNNGV.

This clonotype was counted only a few times. This chain connects TRBV28 to TRBJ2-7; D may be TRBD1 (5 bases). Trimming pared 7 bases from V and 4 bases from J, leaving 14 bases between. Germline values: CDR1 MDHEN, CDR2 SYDVKM. This CDR3 has 13 amino acids. The CDR3 here is CASTGHLGYEQYF. The CDR3 bases are TGTGCCAGCACCGGACATCTGGGATACGAGCAGTACTTC. Drawing the rest from reference TRBV28 and TRBJ2-7, the complete variable domain is DVKVTQSSRYLVKRTGEKVFLECVQDMDHENMFWYRQDPGLGLRLIYFSYDVKMKEKGDIPEGYSVSREKKERFSLILESASTNQTSMYLCASTGHLGYEQYFGPGTRLTVT.

This sequence joins TRBV6-1 and TRBJ1-3, with D unresolved. The germline V and J ends were trimmed by 6 bases and 4 bases, with 22 bases remaining between them. The CDR3 loop spans 17 amino acids. The germline CDR1 and CDR2 sequences are MNHNS and SASEGT. The CDR3 region has the DNA TGTGCCAGCAGCTTAATCGGCCGGACTGAAATAGGAAACACCATATATTTT. Its translation is CASSLIGRTEIGNTIYF.

This clonotype was counted at least ten times. CDR3 DNA: TGTGCCAGCAGCTCAAAGGTCCGTTCGCCGGGCAATGAGCAGTTCTTC. It codes for CASSSKVRSPGNEQFF. This chain connects TRBV5-8 to TRBJ2-1; no firm D call. Germline V CDR1 and CDR2: SGHTS, YDEGEE. The CDR3 covers 16 residues. Trimming removed 3 bases from V and 6 bases from J, with 19 bases in between.

This clonotype was observed at least ten times. This rearrangement joins TRBV12-5 to TRBJ1-4; D not certain. Germline lookup yields CDR1 LGHNT and CDR2 FRNRAP. The CDR3 is 15 amino acids. V gave up 5 bases and J gave up 0 bases, with 10 bases separating them. The CDR3 sequence is CASGPSSATNEKLFF. The CDR3 region has the DNA TGTGCTAGTGGTCCAAGTAGTGCAACTAATGAAAAACTGTTTTTT.

The table lists this clonotype with many counts. The chain is built from TRBV9 and TRBJ2-1; weak D call: TRBD1 (8 bases). This CDR3 comprises 15 residues. V was shortened by 7 bases and J by 3 bases, with 17 bases between the two germline ends. CDR1 SGDLS and CDR2 YYNGEE come from the germline V gene. The CDR3 spells CASSGGGSVYNEQFF. CDR3 coding DNA: TGTGCCAGCTCAGGGGGCGGGAGTGTCTACAATGAGCAGTTCTTC.

This clonotype was counted many times. CDR3 coding DNA: TGTGCCATCAGTGAGTCTGGGGGGCCCCAAGAGACCCAGTACTTC. Amino acid sequence: CAISESGGPQETQYF. The chain is built from TRBV10-3 and TRBJ2-5; D may match TRBD1 or TRBD2 (6 bases each). Trimming removed 0 bases at V and 1 base at J, with 9 bases between. The CDR3 length is 15 residues. The germline V gene encodes CDR1 ENHRY and CDR2 SYGVKD.

This clonotype has just a few counts. The chain employs TRBV7-9 and TRBJ2-3; 11 nucleotides match TRBD2. Trimming removed 5 bases from V and 0 bases from J; junction bases left unmatched: 7. The CDR3 is made up of 17 amino acids. Per germline, CDR1 SEHNR and CDR2 FQNEAQ (reference sequence). CDR3 coding DNA: TGTGCCAGCAGCCCCGTACTAGCGGGAGCTAGCACAGATACGCAGTATTTT. Protein product: CASSPVLAGASTDTQYF.

The sample holds many counts of this clonotype. The chain employs TRBV4-1 and TRBJ1-2; D is ambiguous. The CDR3 loop spans 12 amino acids. Germline assignment: CDR1 MGHRA and CDR2 YSYEKL. Between the trimmed V and J ends, which lost 2 bases and 8 bases, there was a span of 9 bases. The CDR3 DNA is TGCGCCAGCAGCCAAAAGGCAGGCGGCTACACCTTC. It encodes CASSQKAGGYTF.

This clonotype has a count of ten or more. The chain has TRBV6-1 and TRBJ1-5; the match to TRBD1 covers 9 bases. The trim removed 4 bases at V and 3 bases at J, leaving 10 bases unmatched. Germline-derived CDR1 and CDR2 are MNHNS and SASEGT. The CDR3 totals 17 residues. DNA of the CDR3: TGTGCCAGCAGTGTACGAAGGACAGGGGCCCTCAATCAGCCCCAGCATTTT. This encodes CASSVRRTGALNQPQHF.

The chain links TRBV2 to TRBJ2-7; D is possibly TRBD1 or TRBD2 (7 bases each). Germline CDR1 SNHLY, CDR2 FYNNEI. Trimming took 8 bases from V and 2 from J, leaving 16 bases between them. The CDR3 is 14 residues long. The CDR3 reads CASGGEDRAYEQYF. The CDR3 DNA reads as TGTGCCAGCGGGGGGGAAGACAGGGCCTACGAGCAGTACTTC.

Only a few counts were recorded for this clonotype. The chain links TRBV5-4 to TRBJ2-1; D is ambiguous. Germline V lookup: CDR1 SGHNT, CDR2 YYREEE (reference sequence). The CDR3 extends over 14 amino acids. V was pared by 9 bases and J by 1 base, with 14 bases between. CDR3 coding DNA: TGTGCCACCGGGTCATCGTCGTCCTACAATGAGCAGTTCTTC. Its translation: CATGSSSSYNEQFF. The entire variable domain, with the rest obtained from reference TRBV5-4 and TRBJ2-1, is as follows: ETGVTQSPTHLIKTRGQQVTLRCSSQSGHNTVSWYQQALGQGPQFIFQYYREEENGRGNFPPRFSGLQFPNYSSELNVNALELDDSALYLCATGSSSSYNEQFFGPGTRLTVL.

There are a few counts of this clonotype. Possible read error: a much larger clone is one base away. The V gene is TRBV2, the J gene TRBJ1-5; possibly TRBD1 for D (5 bases). The CDR3 is 14 amino acids. Trimming removed 9 bases at V and 7 bases at J, with 19 bases between. CDR1 is SNHLY and CDR2 is FYNNEI in the germline V gene. This chain's CDR3 is CASSREGLRQPQHF. For the CDR3, the DNA is TGTGCCAGTTCCCGGGAGGGGCTCAGGCAGCCCCAGCATTTT.

This clonotype has more than one count but fewer than ten. The CDR3 DNA follows: TGTGCCAGTAGGCAGATGGGACAGGGGGCGAAGTATTCACCCCTCCACTTT. Protein: CASRQMGQGAKYSPLHF. The chain uses TRBV19 and TRBJ1-6; the match to TRBD1 covers 12 bases. V lost 6 bases and J lost 8; bases outside the gene matches: 11. The CDR3 spans 17 residues. Germline values: CDR1 LNHDA, CDR2 SQIVND (reference sequence). Full variable domain (outside the CDR3, taken from reference TRBV19 and TRBJ1-6): DGGITQSPKYLFRKEGQNVTLSCEQNLNHDAMYWYRQDPGQGLRLIYYSQIVNDFQKGDIAEGYSVSREKKESFPLTVTSAQKNPTAFYLCASRQMGQGAKYSPLHFGNGTRLTVT.

This clonotype was recorded at least ten times. The chain is built from TRBV5-8 and TRBJ2-1; no firm D call. The CDR3 has 13 amino acids. Germline CDR1 and CDR2: SGHTS and YDEGEE. V lost 0 bases to trimming and J lost 5 bases, with 6 bases between them. The CDR3 DNA reads TGTGCCAGCAGCTTGGATCCCCACAATGAGCAGTTCTTC. It yields the protein CASSLDPHNEQFF.